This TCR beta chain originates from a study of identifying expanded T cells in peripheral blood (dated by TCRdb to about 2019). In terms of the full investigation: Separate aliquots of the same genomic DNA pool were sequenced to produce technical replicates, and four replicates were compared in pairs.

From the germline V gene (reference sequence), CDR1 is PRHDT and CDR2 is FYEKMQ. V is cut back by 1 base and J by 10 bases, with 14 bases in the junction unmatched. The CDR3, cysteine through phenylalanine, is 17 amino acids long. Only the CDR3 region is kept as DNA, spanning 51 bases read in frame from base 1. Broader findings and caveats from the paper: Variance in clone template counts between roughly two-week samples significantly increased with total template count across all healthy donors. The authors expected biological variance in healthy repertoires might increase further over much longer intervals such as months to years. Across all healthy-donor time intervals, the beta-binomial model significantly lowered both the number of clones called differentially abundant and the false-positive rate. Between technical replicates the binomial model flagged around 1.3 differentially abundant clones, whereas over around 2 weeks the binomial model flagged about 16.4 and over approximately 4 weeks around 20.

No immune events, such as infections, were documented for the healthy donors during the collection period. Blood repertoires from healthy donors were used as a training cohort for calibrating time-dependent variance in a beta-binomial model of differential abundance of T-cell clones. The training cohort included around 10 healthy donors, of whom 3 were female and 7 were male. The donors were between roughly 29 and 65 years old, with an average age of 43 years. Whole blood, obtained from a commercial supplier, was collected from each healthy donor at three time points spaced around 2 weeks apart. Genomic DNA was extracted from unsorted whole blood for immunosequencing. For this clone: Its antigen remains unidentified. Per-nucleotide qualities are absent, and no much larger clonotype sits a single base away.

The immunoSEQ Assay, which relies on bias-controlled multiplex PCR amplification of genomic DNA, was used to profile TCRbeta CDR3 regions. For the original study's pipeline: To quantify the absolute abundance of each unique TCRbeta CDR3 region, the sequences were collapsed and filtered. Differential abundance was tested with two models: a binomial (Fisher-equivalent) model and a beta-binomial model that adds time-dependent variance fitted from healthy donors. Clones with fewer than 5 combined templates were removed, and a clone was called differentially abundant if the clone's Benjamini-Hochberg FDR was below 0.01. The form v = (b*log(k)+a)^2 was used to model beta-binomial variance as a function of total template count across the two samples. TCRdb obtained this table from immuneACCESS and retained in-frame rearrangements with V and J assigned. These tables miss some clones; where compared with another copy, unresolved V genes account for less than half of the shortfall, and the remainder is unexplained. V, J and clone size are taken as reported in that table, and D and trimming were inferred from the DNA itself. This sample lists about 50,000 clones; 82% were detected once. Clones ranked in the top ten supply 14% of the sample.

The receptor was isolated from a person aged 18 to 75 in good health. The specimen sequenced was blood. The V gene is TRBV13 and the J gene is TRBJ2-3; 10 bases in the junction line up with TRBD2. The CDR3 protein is CASSLVASGGPEKAQYF. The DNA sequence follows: TGTGCCAGCAGCTTAGTCGCTAGCGGGGGACCTGAGAAGGCGCAGTATTTT.